This T cell receptor beta chain comes out of a study of identical twins. The CDR3 is 12 amino acids. Between the trimmed V and J ends, which lost 5 bases and 5 bases, there was a span of 10 bases. Germline CDR1 MNHNY, CDR2 SVGAGI (reference sequence). From the 5' RACE reads, TCRdb called clonotypes with MiXCR, one entry per CDR3 protein. The sample holds 600,000 to 850,000 distinct CDR3 sequences; 15% to 20% are singletons and the top ten take over 10%. These data were also reused for a study on T cells expressing NK-cell markers.

The chain uses TRBV6-6 and TRBJ2-7; D remains unclear. The receptor comes from a woman aged 18 to 35 in good health. The sequencing input was PBMCs. CDR3 coding DNA: TGTGCCAGCAGTCAGACCGCGCACGAGCAGTACTTC. Translation gives CASSQTAHEQYF.